This T cell receptor (beta chain) was captured in a study of somatic mutations in cytotoxic T cells in rheumatoid arthritis (dated by TCRdb to the late 2010s). In the study overall: Right after diagnosis and prior to the start of any treatment, 30 to 35 ml EDTA of peripheral blood was drawn from patients. Median age was essentially the same in the patient group and the control group. The study asked whether expanded CD8+ T-cell clones in newly diagnosed, untreated rheumatoid arthritis carry somatic mutations, and used TCRB deep sequencing to characterize clonality. Sorted V beta1+ cells also underwent TCRB sequencing, and some V beta antibody-stained T-cell populations were flow-sorted at nearly 100% purity on a FACSAria II or Sony SH800. For 65 rheumatoid arthritis patients and 20 healthy controls, TCRB deep sequencing was carried out. General conclusions and limits of the study: CD8+ T-cell clonality did not differ significantly between rheumatoid arthritis patients and age-matched healthy controls. CD8+ clonality increased with age in patients (Spearman r of about 0.45) but not in healthy controls. In about an eighth of the 65 patients the largest CD8+ clone exceeded 20% of CD8+ cells, and several identical CD8+ TCRB sequences were shared between blood and synovial fluid. The expanded CD8+ clones had unknown antigen targets, and not appearing in virus-specific databases did not rule out that they were virus-specific. The slight underrepresentation of TRBV07 in patients was not corrected for multiple comparisons.

The CDR3 covers 13 residues, taking in both the cysteine and the phenylalanine. The CDR3 DNA has 39 bases and is translated from base 1. V gives up 6 bases and J gives up 14 bases, and the segment between their germline ends measures 23 bases. CDR1 and CDR2, per the germline V gene, are SQVTM and ANQGSEA. Notes on this clone: Its antigen is currently not known. Nothing much larger sits one base from this clone, and base qualities are not available.

The immunoSEQ assay was applied to genomic DNA for TCRB CDR3 sequencing. The published analysis was carried out like this. Published virus-specific TCRB sequences were compared with patient CD8+ clones larger than 1%, and only a few matches were found. Nothing other than productive TCRB rearrangements was included in the analyses. Clonality was calculated as a Shannon entropy-based productive clonality index, and a clone was defined by a unique TCRB CDR3 sequence. The template counts of each clone relative to the total templates per sample were used to calculate repertoire overlap between two samples. Flow cytometry-measured V-gene usage correlated with V-gene usage from TCRB sequencing, with a Spearman r of more than 0.6. TCRdb holds this immuneACCESS table with in-frame rearrangements only. Some clones are missing; in checked studies, unresolved V genes explain under half, and the rest has no known cause. D and trimming were read from the DNA, whereas the V and J calls and clone size are those reported in that table. Present in this sample are approximately 5,800 clones, about four fifths of which were seen just once. Jointly, the top ten make up 4.5% to 5.5% of the sample.

CD4+ and CD8+ cells were isolated by positive magnetic bead selection on an AutoMACS, and purity was checked by flow cytometry. A TCR V beta antibody panel was used in flow cytometry to screen first for clonal expansions, which were then characterized by TCRB deep sequencing of sorted CD8+ fractions. Ficoll-Paque PLUS density gradient separation was used to isolate peripheral blood mononuclear cells. DNA from CD4-enriched, CD8-enriched or PBMC samples was extracted using Nucleospin Tissue or Tissue XS kits and then quantified on a Qubit 2.0 fluorometer. The chain employs TRBV29-1 and TRBJ2-1; a tentative D match to TRBD2 spans 5 bases. This receptor was obtained from an adult with rheumatoid arthritis. Material for sequencing was CD8+ T cells sorted from blood. The CDR3 region reads CSVWAPAEPGKFF. In nucleotides, the sequence is TGCAGCGTCTGGGCCCCCGCGGAACCGGGGAAGTTCTTC.